This T cell receptor (beta chain) was found in a study of OX40 agonist ivuxolimab in advanced cancers. Method: immunoSEQ multiplex PCR; TCRdb's copy keeps in-frame clones and lacks some. The sample contains about 22,000 clones, 70% to 90% of which appear only once. Germline V gene sequence: CDR1 SNHLY, CDR2 FYNNEI. CDR3 size: 15 residues. V was shortened by 3 bases and J by 3 bases, with 15 bases between the two germline ends. Cycle 7 day 1, cycle 4 day 1, and baseline were the timepoints at which blood was sampled. Source: CD4+ or CD8+ T cells sorted from blood, taken in a trial of the OX40 agonist ivuxolimab. This chain connects TRBV2 to TRBJ2-7; TRBD1 might be the D (6 bases). This TCR derives from an adult with an advanced solid tumor such as melanoma, head and neck, liver or kidney cancer. Written as DNA, the CDR3 is TGTGCCAGCAGTGAGGAACAGGACAGAAACTACGAGCAGTACTTC. Translation: CASSEEQDRNYEQYF.